This T cell receptor (beta chain) was identified in a study of blood T cell repertoires in COVID-19. Study-level information: The United States, Italy and Spain were the sources of the acute and convalescent COVID-19 samples. PBMCs, B-cell-depleted T cells, or T cells provided the cDNA or gDNA that made up the material.

Self-reported history from a screening survey and questionnaire set each donor's cohort. V lost 6 bases and J lost 2; bases outside the gene matches: 6. The CDR3 is 14 amino acids. Germline CDR1 reads MNHEY; CDR2 reads SVGAGI. Generated by immunoSEQ multiplex PCR, the TCRdb table keeps only in-frame clones and is missing some. The sample carries roughly 240,000 clones, 83% recorded once. The receptor's source is a woman aged 35 to 49 who had been exposed to COVID-19. Sequenced input: PBMCs or T cells enriched from blood (not recorded which). This sequence joins TRBV6-5 and TRBJ2-5; TRBD1 aligns across 7 bases. Written as DNA, the CDR3 is TGTGCCAGCAGACCTCAGGACAGGCAAGAGACCCAGTACTTC. Translation gives CASRPQDRQETQYF.